The 20 T cell receptor beta chains given below trace back to one sample, sequenced in a study of blood T cell repertoires in COVID-19. Produced via immunoSEQ multiplex PCR; TCRdb's table is partial and in-frame only. The table includes 250,000 to 350,000 clones, 75% to 90% detected once. Sequenced material: peripheral blood. These receptors originate from a woman aged 30 to 39 with COVID-19, enrolled during active disease.

V is TRBV11-1 and J is TRBJ2-7, with 8 bases that match TRBD1. Per the germline V gene, CDR1 is SGHAT and CDR2 is FQDESV (reference sequence). This CDR3 has 16 residues. Losses at the gene ends were 0 bases for V and 3 bases for J; bases not matched to a gene: 7. CDR3 region: CASSLARGQGFYEQYF. The DNA for the CDR3 is TGTGCCAGCAGCTTAGCGCGAGGACAGGGATTCTACGAGCAGTACTTC.

DNA of the CDR3: TGCGCCAGCAGTGAGAGGGCTAGCGGCTCCTACAATGAGCAGTTCTTC. Translated: CASSERASGSYNEQFF. The genes are TRBV10-1 and TRBJ2-1, with 7 bases that match TRBD2. V was pared by 2 bases and J by 0 bases, with 4 bases of the junction left unmatched. The CDR3 is 16 amino acids. Germline V CDR1 and CDR2: WNHNN, SYGVQD (reference sequence).

The V gene is TRBV9, the J gene TRBJ1-2; D is uncertain. Germline V CDR1 and CDR2: SGDLS, YYNGEE. This CDR3 is built from 14 residues. Trimming left V 0 bases short and J 4 bases short, with 10 bases between. The CDR3 loop is CASSVGGVPYGYTF. DNA of the CDR3: TGTGCCAGCAGCGTAGGTGGAGTACCCTATGGCTACACCTTC.

The chain links TRBV2 to TRBJ1-5; D perhaps matches TRBD1 (5 bases). The V end was cut by 6 bases, the J end by 3 bases, with 12 bases between. Per germline, CDR1 SNHLY and CDR2 FYNNEI. This CDR3 spans 14 amino acids. This CDR3 is CASRPTGTNQPQHF. The CDR3 region has the DNA TGTGCCAGCAGGCCCACAGGTACCAATCAGCCCCAGCATTTT.

This rearrangement joins TRBV4-1 to TRBJ2-1; TRBD2 is a possible D gene (6 bases). Germline assignment: CDR1 MGHRA and CDR2 YSYEKL. The V end lost 4 bases, the J end lost 5 bases, and 15 bases lay between the germline ends. The CDR3 has 15 residues. The DNA of the CDR3 is TGCGCCAGCAGCCCTCGGGAGATCTCGGACAATGAGCAGTTCTTC. Amino acids: CASSPREISDNEQFF.

The V and J genes are TRBV19 and TRBJ2-7; 8 bases line up with TRBD1. The CDR3 totals 13 residues. Germline assignment: CDR1 LNHDA and CDR2 SQIVND (reference sequence). V dropped 5 bases and J dropped 6; count of bases not matched to a gene: 6. CDR3 sequence: CASSPGQGREQYF. The DNA of the CDR3 is TGTGCCAGTAGTCCCGGACAGGGTCGCGAGCAGTACTTC.

The gene calls are TRBV28 and TRBJ1-5; TRBD1 aligns across 7 bases. The germline V gene encodes CDR1 MDHEN and CDR2 SYDVKM. Trimming took 4 bases from V and 3 from J; bases not matched to a gene: 6. The CDR3 has 15 residues. Here the CDR3 DNA reads TGTGCCAGCAGTTACGGGACAGTCCCCAATCAGCCCCAGCATTTT. Translation gives CASSYGTVPNQPQHF.

V gene TRBV16 combines with J gene TRBJ1-5, with TRBD1 matching 9 bases. Germline V gene data show CDR1 as KGHSY and CDR2 as FQNENV. The ends lost 8 bases at V and 5 bases at J; junction bases unmatched: 7. This CDR3 has 14 residues. The CDR3 bases are TGTGCCAGCGCCGGGACAGGGCTGGATCAGCCCCAGCATTTT. Protein sequence: CASAGTGLDQPQHF.

This clone was counted a single time. The chain combines TRBV27 with TRBJ1-5, with a weak D call TRBD1 (5 bases). Per germline, CDR1 MNHEY and CDR2 SMNVEV (reference sequence). V was pared by 6 bases and J by 4 bases, with 13 bases between. CDR3 length: 14 residues. The chain's CDR3 is CASSPGGRNQPQHF. As DNA, the CDR3 is TGTGCCAGCAGCCCCGGGGGGAGGAATCAGCCCCAGCATTTT.

The chain carries TRBV12-3 or TRBV12-4 and TRBJ1-1; no definite D call. This CDR3 is built from 13 residues. Trimming stripped 8 bases from V and 8 bases from J, with 18 bases between. This chain's CDR3 is CASLVAGVNEAFF. CDR3 bases: TGTGCCAGCCTTGTGGCAGGCGTTAACGAAGCTTTCTTT.

This clone was seen only once. The chain has TRBV5-6 and TRBJ2-7, with D unresolved. Trimming cost V 1 base and J 5 bases, with 7 bases left between them. CDR3 size: 12 residues. CDR1 is SGHDT and CDR2 is YYEEEE in the germline V gene. CDR3 nucleotide sequence: TGTGCCAGCAGCTTGCTGGGCGACGAGCAGTACTTC. The encoded protein is CASSLLGDEQYF.

The chain carries TRBV29-1 and TRBJ1-2, with a possible D match to TRBD1 (5 bases). The CDR3 runs to 11 residues. Trimming pared 4 bases from V and 5 bases from J, leaving 8 bases between. Germline values: CDR1 SQVTM, CDR2 ANQGSEA. This CDR3 is CSVAKGYGYTF. The CDR3 DNA reads as TGCAGCGTTGCAAAGGGGTATGGCTACACCTTC.

The V gene is TRBV5-5, the J gene TRBJ1-1; 11 bases align to TRBD1. Germline V gives CDR1 SGHKS, CDR2 YYEKEE (reference sequence). With V trimmed by 4 bases and J by 5 bases, 4 bases remained unmatched. The CDR3 spans 14 residues. CDR3 sequence reads: CASSPDRGRTEAFF. CDR3 nucleotides: TGTGCCAGCAGCCCGGACAGGGGGCGTACTGAAGCTTTCTTT.

The gene calls are TRBV7-9 and TRBJ1-4; unclear D gene. The length of the CDR3 is 16 residues. CDR1 is SEHNR and CDR2 is FQNEAQ in the germline V gene (reference sequence). Deletions cut 0 bases from V and 0 bases from J, with 8 bases between. The CDR3 nucleotides are TGTGCCAGCAGCTTAGCGGCGGGAGCAACTAATGAAAAACTGTTTTTT. Translating gives CASSLAAGATNEKLFF.

This clone was seen only once. V usage is TRBV9 and J usage is TRBJ2-7; 10 nucleotides line up with TRBD1. The CDR3 has 14 amino acids. The V and J ends lost 3 bases and 3 bases, in that order; junction bases with no gene match: 3. Germline assignment: CDR1 SGDLS and CDR2 YYNGEE. CDR3 region: CASSGGTGDYEQYF. The CDR3 nucleotides read TGTGCCAGCAGCGGGGGGACAGGGGACTACGAGCAGTACTTC.

The chain's CDR3 is CASSLAAGGPREQYF. The CDR3 bases are TGTGCCAGCAGCTTGGCGGCGGGAGGGCCTCGGGAGCAGTACTTC. This chain connects TRBV5-4 to TRBJ2-7, with TRBD2 identical over 9 bases. The germline V gene encodes CDR1 SGHNT and CDR2 YYREEE (reference sequence). V was clipped by 0 bases and J by 7 bases; unmatched bases: 8. This CDR3 contains 15 residues. The variable domain in full, with the rest retrieved from reference TRBV5-4 and TRBJ2-7, is ETGVTQSPTHLIKTRGQQVTLRCSSQSGHNTVSWYQQALGQGPQFIFQYYREEENGRGNFPPRFSGLQFPNYSSELNVNALELDDSALYLCASSLAAGGPREQYFGPGTRLTVT.

The chain uses TRBV19 and TRBJ2-1; D uncertain. Germline V CDR1 and CDR2: LNHDA, SQIVND (reference sequence). V was shortened by 3 bases and J by 0 bases, with 12 bases between the two germline ends. The CDR3 has 16 amino acids. The CDR3 DNA reads TGTGCCAGTAGTATTTTGCGGCAGAGCTCCTACAATGAGCAGTTCTTC. Its translation is CASSILRQSSYNEQFF.

The J gene is TRBJ1-2, the V gene TRBV11-1, with D perhaps TRBD1 (6 bases). The CDR3 contains 14 residues. The germline V gene has CDR1 SGHAT and CDR2 FQDESV (reference sequence). The V end lost 5 bases, the J end lost 1 base, and 11 bases lay between the germline ends. The CDR3 loop reads CASSEGEINYGYTF. DNA of the CDR3: TGTGCCAGCAGCGAGGGGGAGATTAACTATGGCTACACCTTC. Together with reference TRBV11-1 and TRBJ1-2, the CDR3 gives the full variable domain: EAEVAQSPRYKITEKSQAVAFWCDPISGHATLYWYRQILGQGPELLVQFQDESVVDDSQLPKDRFSAERLKGVDSTLKIQPAELGDSAMYLCASSEGEINYGYTFGSGTRLTVV.

This chain links TRBV9 with TRBJ2-3, with D possibly TRBD1 on 6 matching bases. The CDR3 has 16 residues. Trimming took 4 bases from V and 2 from J, leaving 17 bases between them. Germline V gene lookup returns CDR1 SGDLS and CDR2 YYNGEE. The CDR3 reads CASSPRQETDTDTQYF. Here the CDR3 DNA reads TGTGCCAGCAGCCCGCGACAGGAGACGGACACAGATACGCAGTATTTT.

The CDR3 DNA is TGCAGCGTACAGGGGTTCGGGGAGACCCAGTACTTC. This gives the protein CSVQGFGETQYF. This chain connects TRBV29-1 to TRBJ2-5; 7 bases fit TRBD1. V shed 6 bases and J 5 bases; nucleotides not matched to a gene: 6. Per the germline V gene, CDR1 is SQVTM and CDR2 is ANQGSEA. The CDR3 has 12 residues.